The 16 T cell receptor beta chains below all came from one sample that was sequenced in a study of a mutant IDH1 vaccine in newly diagnosed glioma. The method was immunoSEQ multiplex PCR; TCRdb's version includes in-frame clones alone and lacks a portion of them. The sample consists of some 30,000 clones, around 89% of them appearing once. The time point denotes: week 23, last vaccination. The study gave 300 ug of mutant IDH1 20-mer peptide per vaccine dose, with topical imiquimod. Antigens of these TCRs are unknown. The sample consisted of PBMCs, taken from a glioma patient whose treatment included an IDH1 peptide vaccine. Receptors originate from a man aged 35 to 55 with glioma.

This chain links TRBV30 with TRBJ1-2; D is uncertain. This CDR3 has 11 residues. The germline gives CDR1 GTSNPN, CDR2 SVGIG (reference sequence). V lost 0 bases to trimming and J lost 6 bases, with 5 bases between them. CDR3 amino acids: CAWSVQNGYTF. The CDR3 DNA reads as TGTGCCTGGAGTGTACAAAATGGCTACACCTTC.

This chain links TRBV29-1 with TRBJ1-1, with 10 nucleotides matching TRBD1. This CDR3 has 14 residues. Germline CDR1 SQVTM, CDR2 ANQGSEA. V dropped 1 base and J dropped 4; count of bases not matched to a gene: 3. In DNA, the CDR3 is TGCAGCGTTGAAGGACAGGGGGCGATCACTGAAGCTTTCTTT. Residues: CSVEGQGAITEAFF.

The CDR3 coding sequence is TGCGCCAGCAGCCAAGATCGGCGGGGCAGGGCGTATGGCTACACCTTC. It codes for CASSQDRRGRAYGYTF. The chain recombines TRBV4-3 with TRBJ1-2, with D possibly being TRBD1 (5 bases). V lost 0 bases and J lost 5, with 16 bases in between. CDR3 length: 16 residues. Germline V gene lookup returns CDR1 LGHNA and CDR2 YSLEER.

This clone showed up just a few times. This chain joins TRBV27 and TRBJ2-3, with 12 bases matching TRBD2. V lost 3 bases, J lost 1 base, and 11 bases stayed unmatched. CDR3 length: 19 amino acids. Germline V CDR1 and CDR2: MNHEY, SMNVEV (reference sequence). The CDR3 is CASSLGGLAGVGRTDTQYF. The CDR3 nucleotides are TGTGCCAGCAGTTTGGGGGGACTAGCGGGCGTGGGACGCACAGATACGCAGTATTTT.

The chain carries TRBV6-5 and TRBJ1-4; D perhaps matches TRBD1 (6 bases). From germline, CDR1 is MNHEY and CDR2 SVGAGI. Trimming took 0 bases from V and 3 from J, leaving 8 bases between them. This CDR3 has 15 residues. The CDR3 nucleotides are TGTGCCAGCAGTTACTCTGGGGGGCCTAATGAAAAACTGTTTTTT. Its translation is CASSYSGGPNEKLFF.

This clone appeared a few times. The chain combines TRBV14 with TRBJ1-4; TRBD1 aligns across 7 bases. The CDR3 sequence is 15 residues long. Germline lookup yields CDR1 SGHDN and CDR2 FVKESK. The ends lost 3 bases at V and 5 bases at J; junction bases unmatched: 6. CDR3 sequence reads: CASSQVGQANEKLFF. The CDR3 DNA is TGTGCCAGCAGCCAGGTCGGACAGGCGAATGAAAAACTGTTTTTT.

This sequence joins TRBV11-3 and TRBJ1-1; 7 bases fit TRBD1. The V gene end was trimmed by 5 bases and the J gene end by 4 bases; junction bases not matched to a gene: 7. The CDR3 covers 14 residues. The germline CDR1 and CDR2 sequences are SGHNT and YENEEA. In DNA form, the CDR3 reads TGTGCCAGCAGCACAAACAGGGGTAGCACTGAAGCTTTCTTT. Encoded protein: CASSTNRGSTEAFF.

This chain links TRBV30 with TRBJ1-3; no firm D call. V was cut by 2 bases and J by 0 bases, with 14 bases left in between. The CDR3 totals 16 residues. Germline CDR1 is GTSNPN and CDR2 is SVGIG (reference sequence). CDR3 in amino acids: CAWSKGRTSSGNTIYF. CDR3 sequence (DNA): TGTGCCTGGAGTAAGGGCAGGACTAGCTCTGGAAACACCATATATTTT.

The chain couples TRBV28 to TRBJ1-2; D is undetermined. V shed 1 base and J shed 0 bases, with 12 bases lying between them. Germline CDR1 is MDHEN and CDR2 is SYDVKM. This CDR3 comprises 16 residues. CDR3 nucleotides: TGTGCCAGCAGTTTATACTCTCAGGAGGCTAACTATGGCTACACCTTC. Residues: CASSLYSQEANYGYTF.

The gene calls are TRBV6-5 and TRBJ1-1; a possible D gene is TRBD1 (6 bases). Germline CDR1 reads MNHEY; CDR2 reads SVGAGI. This CDR3 is built from 15 residues. The V end lost 1 base, the J end lost 4 bases, and 13 bases lay between the germline ends. This chain's CDR3 is CASSYWAGEATEAFF. CDR3 sequence (DNA): TGTGCCAGCAGTTACTGGGCAGGGGAGGCCACTGAAGCTTTCTTT.

This chain connects TRBV11-2 to TRBJ2-7; D is undetermined. The CDR3 extends over 12 amino acids. Germline-derived CDR1 and CDR2 are SGHAT and FQNNGV. Trimming left V 4 bases short and J 5 bases short, with 9 bases between. CDR3 region: CASSSSGHEQYF. The DNA for the CDR3 is TGTGCCAGCAGCTCCTCCGGCCACGAGCAGTACTTC. Based on the CDR3 plus reference TRBV11-2 and TRBJ2-7, the full variable domain is EAGVAQSPRYKIIEKRQSVAFWCNPISGHATLYWYQQILGQGPKLLIQFQNNGVVDDSQLPKDRFSAERLKGVDSTLKIQPAKLEDSAVYLCASSSSGHEQYFGPGTRLTVT.

This chain uses TRBV27 with TRBJ1-1; maybe TRBD1 (5 bases). Trimming took off 5 bases at V and 5 bases at J, with 15 bases between the two ends. The CDR3 sequence is 14 residues long. The germline V gene encodes CDR1 MNHEY and CDR2 SMNVEV (reference sequence). The CDR3 DNA reads as TGTGCCAGCAGTCCGCCGGGGGGTTGGACTGAAGCTTTCTTT. This encodes CASSPPGGWTEAFF.

The chain joins TRBV5-4 to TRBJ1-4; TRBD1 might be the D (5 bases). Trimming took off 4 bases at V and 1 base at J, with 14 bases between the two ends. This CDR3 comprises 16 residues. The germline V gene has CDR1 SGHNT and CDR2 YYREEE (reference sequence). CDR3 DNA: TGTGCCAGCAGCAGGGAAATTGGGGGAACTAATGAAAAACTGTTTTTT. Protein: CASSREIGGTNEKLFF.

This sequence joins TRBV18 and TRBJ1-1; D possibly corresponds to TRBD1 (5 bases). The V gene lost 3 bases and the J gene lost 3 bases, with 8 bases spanning the gap. Germline V CDR1 and CDR2: KGHSH, LQKENI. The CDR3 totals 13 residues. The CDR3 DNA is TGTGCCAGCTCACCGCAGGGCTACACTGAAGCTTTCTTT. Translating it yields CASSPQGYTEAFF.

The chain employs TRBV7-8 and TRBJ2-1; D possibly matches TRBD1 or TRBD2 (5 bases each). V shed 5 bases and J shed 7 bases, with 21 bases lying between them. Germline CDR1 reads SGHVS; CDR2 reads FQNEAQ. The CDR3 is made up of 16 amino acids. CDR3 loop: CASSQKRLGTLNEQFF. Here the CDR3 DNA reads TGTGCCAGCAGCCAAAAGAGGTTAGGGACCTTGAATGAGCAGTTCTTC.

V and J are TRBV5-6 and TRBJ2-1; 8 bases are a match to TRBD1. The CDR3 sequence is 16 residues long. Per germline, CDR1 SGHDT and CDR2 YYEEEE. Trimming cost V 0 bases and J 7 bases; bases outside gene matches: 9. CDR3 protein: CASSLVDRGSGNEQFF. As DNA, the CDR3 is TGTGCCAGCAGCTTGGTTGACAGGGGATCTGGGAATGAGCAGTTCTTC.